The T cell receptor beta chain under discussion was sequenced for a study of CD8+CD57+ T cells in acquired aplastic anemia. Study-level information: Sorted CD4+ plus CD8+ cells gave DNA averaging roughly 3 ug. The study's findings and limits: Comparison of patients with controls identified around 31 shared CD8+ CDR3 sequences.

Both TCR beta VDJ combination and CDR3 sequence profiling were carried out. Genomic DNA was the template for this profiling. Via MiXCR, TCRdb re-called the reads, giving one row per CDR3 protein. The sample consists of 150,000 to 200,000 distinct CDR3 sequences, more than 45% of them appearing once. Flow cytometry had shown expanded CD8+CD57+ cells in the patients chosen for sequencing. Every patient had severe acquired aplastic anemia. Receipt of therapy had not occurred in any patient by the time of blood sampling. This clonotype occurred many times. Its antigen is unidentified. The V gene lost 4 bases and the J gene lost 4 bases, with 7 bases spanning the gap. The CDR3 covers 12 residues. Germline V gene data show CDR1 as LGHDT and CDR2 as YNNKEL (reference sequence).

The chain employs TRBV3-1 and TRBJ1-2; D uncertain. The receptor comes from a human donor with aplastic anemia. Sequencing was performed on sorted CD4+, CD8+, or CD8+CD57+ T cells (not recorded which) from PBMCs. Here the CDR3 reads CASSRPGYGYTF. In DNA, the CDR3 is TGTGCCAGCAGCCGACCGGGCTATGGCTACACCTTC.